Listed here are 13 T cell receptor beta chains from one sample, sequenced in a study of blood T cell repertoires in COVID-19. The repertoire was sequenced with immunoSEQ multiplex PCR; TCRdb's copy has only in-frame clones and lacks some. The table records about 27,000 clones, 66% of them present only once. The sequenced sample was peripheral blood. The source of these receptors is a man between 60 and 75 years old with active or convalescent COVID-19.

V is TRBV6-1 and J is TRBJ1-3, with TRBD1 matching over 8 bases. J was trimmed by 0 bases and V by 0 bases; bases with no gene match: 4. The CDR3 has 17 amino acids. From germline, CDR1 is MNHNS and CDR2 SASEGT. CDR3 sequence reads: CASSEARTGNSGNTIYF. CDR3 nucleotide sequence: TGTGCCAGCAGTGAAGCACGGACAGGGAACTCTGGAAACACCATATATTTT.

The rearrangement uses TRBV7-2 and TRBJ2-2; D uncertain. Trimming left V 2 bases short and J 1 base short, with 5 bases between. The length of the CDR3 is 14 residues. Germline V gene lookup returns CDR1 SGHTA and CDR2 FQGNSA. CDR3 loop: CASSLLLNTGELFF. The CDR3 region has the DNA TGTGCCAGCAGCTTACTCCTGAACACCGGGGAGCTGTTTTTT. Complete variable domain (other parts from reference TRBV7-2 and TRBJ2-2): GAGVSQSPSNKVTEKGKDVELRCDPISGHTALYWYRQSLGQGLEFLIYFQGNSAPDKSGLPSDRFSAERTGGSVSTLTIQRTQQEDSAVYLCASSLLLNTGELFFGEGSRLTVL.

The chain combines TRBV5-4 with TRBJ2-3; TRBD1 is a possible D gene (5 bases). Trimming removed 3 bases at V and 1 base at J, with 9 bases between. Per germline, CDR1 SGHNT and CDR2 YYREEE (reference sequence). The CDR3 is 14 amino acids. Here the CDR3 DNA reads TGTGCCAGCAGCTCAAGGGGCGGCACAGATACGCAGTATTTT. As protein: CASSSRGGTDTQYF.

This clone was found once. The chain joins TRBV5-1 to TRBJ1-6, with a weak D call TRBD1 (6 bases). Trimming cost V 5 bases and J 9 bases, with 12 bases left between them. CDR1 and CDR2 from the germline V gene are SGHRS and YFSETQ. The CDR3 consists of 13 residues. The CDR3 DNA is TGCGCCAGCAGAGAACAGGGTCTTTCACCCCTCCACTTT. Amino acid sequence: CASREQGLSPLHF.

Only a few counts were recorded for this clone. V and J are TRBV14 and TRBJ2-7; a weak D match, TRBD1 (6 bases). V lost 0 bases and J 2 bases, leaving 11 bases between the germline ends. The CDR3 sequence is 15 residues long. Looked up from germline, CDR1 is SGHDN and CDR2 is FVKESK. The CDR3 DNA sequence: TGTGCCAGCAGCCAAGATCCGGGACACCCCTACGAGCAGTACTTC. Amino acids: CASSQDPGHPYEQYF. The whole variable domain, remainder taken from reference TRBV14 and TRBJ2-7, is EAGVTQFPSHSVIEKGQTVTLRCDPISGHDNLYWYRRVMGKEIKFLLHFVKESKQDESGMPNNRFLAERTGGTYSTLKVQPAELEDSGVYFCASSQDPGHPYEQYFGPGTRLTVT.

This chain uses TRBV28 with TRBJ2-2, with 9 bases lining up with TRBD1. The germline CDR1 and CDR2 sequences are MDHEN and SYDVKM. Trimming removed 6 bases from V and 6 bases from J; junction bases left unmatched: 11. There are 16 residues in the CDR3. CDR3 sequence: CASRGSGTGYAGELFF. The CDR3 bases are TGTGCCAGCAGGGGATCCGGGACAGGGTATGCCGGGGAGCTGTTTTTT.

The CDR3 region has the DNA TGTGCCAGCAGCCAAGAGGGGACAGGGTCAGGGGCAGAGACCCAGTACTTC. Translated, it gives CASSQEGTGSGAETQYF. V is TRBV3-1 (or the pseudogene TRBV3-2) and J is TRBJ2-5, with 9 bases that match TRBD1. Germline V gene sequence: CDR1 LGHDT, CDR2 YNNKEL (reference sequence). CDR3 length: 17 amino acids. The trim removed 0 bases at V and 4 bases at J, leaving 9 bases unmatched.

In nucleotides, the CDR3 is TGTGCCAGCAGTTACTCGGACAGGATCGATTCACCCCTCCACTTT. This sequence encodes CASSYSDRIDSPLHF. The chain couples TRBV6-5 to TRBJ1-6; 7 positions agree with TRBD1. Germline loops: CDR1 MNHEY, CDR2 SVGAGI. The CDR3 has 15 amino acids. V dropped 0 bases and J dropped 8; count of bases not matched to a gene: 4.

The J gene is TRBJ2-3, the V gene TRBV6-4; maybe TRBD2 (7 bases). CDR1 and CDR2 (germline): MRHNA, SNTAGT. With 2 bases removed from V and 5 bases from J, the gap between germline ends came to 14 bases. The CDR3 sequence is 15 residues long. Here the CDR3 DNA reads TGTGCCAGCAGTGACGGTGGGGGGGCGGGAGATACGCAGTATTTT. This encodes CASSDGGGAGDTQYF.

The chain combines TRBV30 with TRBJ2-7; tentatively, D is TRBD1 (6 bases). The V and J ends lost 1 base and 12 bases respectively, with 13 bases between them. CDR3 length: 11 residues. Germline CDR1 is GTSNPN and CDR2 is SVGIG (reference sequence). CDR3 sequence: CAWSGGTSAYF. CDR3 DNA sequence: TGTGCCTGGAGTGGAGGGACATCAGCGTACTTC.

The chain uses TRBV11-3 and TRBJ2-5, with D tentatively TRBD1 (6 bases). Per the germline V gene, CDR1 is SGHNT and CDR2 is YENEEA. V lost 4 bases, J lost 1 base, and 16 bases lay in between. This CDR3 region has 16 residues. This CDR3 reads CASSSLKTGFQETQYF. The DNA for the CDR3 is TGTGCCAGCAGCTCATTAAAGACAGGTTTCCAAGAGACCCAGTACTTC.

The rearrangement links TRBV9 to TRBJ2-3; D may be TRBD2 (5 bases). V lost 0 bases and J 3 bases, leaving 14 bases between the germline ends. Germline CDR1 SGDLS, CDR2 YYNGEE. The CDR3 contains 16 residues. The CDR3: CASSVGPLTRTDTQYF. In DNA form, the CDR3 reads TGTGCCAGCAGCGTAGGCCCTCTCACTAGGACAGATACGCAGTATTTT.

This clone was picked up a small number of times. The chain is built from TRBV6-1 and TRBJ1-4; 9 bases are shared with TRBD1. The CDR3 totals 16 residues. V shed 1 base and J 5 bases; nucleotides not matched to a gene: 5. Germline assignment: CDR1 MNHNS and CDR2 SASEGT. For the CDR3, the DNA is TGTGCCAGCAGTGAAGATTCCGGGACAGGGAATGAAAAACTGTTTTTT. Its protein is CASSEDSGTGNEKLFF.